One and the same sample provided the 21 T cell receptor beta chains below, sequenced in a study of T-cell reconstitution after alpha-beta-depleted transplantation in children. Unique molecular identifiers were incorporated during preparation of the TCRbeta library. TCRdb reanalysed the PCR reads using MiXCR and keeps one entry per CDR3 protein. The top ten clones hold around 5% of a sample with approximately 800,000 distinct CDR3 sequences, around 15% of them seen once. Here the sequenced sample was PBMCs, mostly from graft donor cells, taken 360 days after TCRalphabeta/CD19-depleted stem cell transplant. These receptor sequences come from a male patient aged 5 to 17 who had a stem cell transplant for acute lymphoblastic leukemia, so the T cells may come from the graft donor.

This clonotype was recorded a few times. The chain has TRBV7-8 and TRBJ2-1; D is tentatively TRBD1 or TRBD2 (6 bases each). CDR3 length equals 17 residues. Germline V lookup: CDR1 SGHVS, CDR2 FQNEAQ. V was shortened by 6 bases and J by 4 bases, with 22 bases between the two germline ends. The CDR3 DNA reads TGTGCCAGCAGTTTTTCGTTGGGGGGCGGGAAATACAATGAGCAGTTCTTC. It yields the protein CASSFSLGGGKYNEQFF. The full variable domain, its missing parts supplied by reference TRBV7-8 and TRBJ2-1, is GAGVSQSPRYKVAKRGQDVALRCDPISGHVSLFWYQQALGQGPEFLTYFQNEAQLDKSGLPSDRFFAERPEGSVSTLKIQRTQQEDSAVYLCASSFSLGGGKYNEQFFGPGTRLTVL.

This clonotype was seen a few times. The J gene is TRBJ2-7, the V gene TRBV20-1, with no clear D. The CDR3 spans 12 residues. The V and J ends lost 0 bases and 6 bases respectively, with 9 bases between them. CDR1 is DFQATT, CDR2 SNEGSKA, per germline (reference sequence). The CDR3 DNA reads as TGCAGTGCTAGAGATGAGTTCGGCGAGCAGTACTTC. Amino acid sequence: CSARDEFGEQYF.

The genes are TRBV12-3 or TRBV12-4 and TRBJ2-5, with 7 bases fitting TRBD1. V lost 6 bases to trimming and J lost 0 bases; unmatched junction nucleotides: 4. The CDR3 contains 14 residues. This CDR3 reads CASSRTGDQETQYF. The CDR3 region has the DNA TGTGCCAGCAGCCGAACAGGGGACCAAGAGACCCAGTACTTC.

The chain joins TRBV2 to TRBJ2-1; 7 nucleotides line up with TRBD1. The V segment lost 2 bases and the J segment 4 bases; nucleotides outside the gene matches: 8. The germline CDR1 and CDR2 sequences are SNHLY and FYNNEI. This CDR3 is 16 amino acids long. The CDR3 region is CASSEFTGQTYNEQFF. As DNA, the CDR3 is TGTGCCAGCAGTGAATTTACGGGACAGACTTACAATGAGCAGTTCTTC.

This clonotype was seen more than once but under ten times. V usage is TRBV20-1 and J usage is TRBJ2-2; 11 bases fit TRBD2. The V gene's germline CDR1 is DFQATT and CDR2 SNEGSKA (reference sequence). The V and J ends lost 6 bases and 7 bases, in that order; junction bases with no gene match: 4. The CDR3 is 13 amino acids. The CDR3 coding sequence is TGCAGTGCAATAGCGGGAGGGATCGGGGAGCTGTTTTTT. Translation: CSAIAGGIGELFF.

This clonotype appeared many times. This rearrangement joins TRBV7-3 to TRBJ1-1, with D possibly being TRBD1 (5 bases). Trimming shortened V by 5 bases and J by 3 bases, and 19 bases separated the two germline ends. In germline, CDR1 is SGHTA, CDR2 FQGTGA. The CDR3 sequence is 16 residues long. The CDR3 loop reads CASSPVAGGMYTEAFF. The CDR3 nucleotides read TGTGCCAGCAGCCCTGTGGCCGGGGGGATGTACACTGAAGCTTTCTTT.

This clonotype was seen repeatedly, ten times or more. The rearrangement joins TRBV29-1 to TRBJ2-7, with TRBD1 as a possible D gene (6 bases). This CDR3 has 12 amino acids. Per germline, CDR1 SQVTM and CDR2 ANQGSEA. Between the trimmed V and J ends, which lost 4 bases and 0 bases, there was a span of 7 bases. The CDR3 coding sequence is TGCAGCGTTGGGGACATCTCCTACGAGCAGTACTTC. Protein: CSVGDISYEQYF.

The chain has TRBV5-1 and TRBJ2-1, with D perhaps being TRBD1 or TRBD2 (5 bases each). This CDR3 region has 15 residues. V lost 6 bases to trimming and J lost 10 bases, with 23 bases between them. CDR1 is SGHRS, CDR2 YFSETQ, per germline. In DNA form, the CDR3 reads TGCGCCAGCACCACCGGGGCCGGGGACGCACAAGAGCAGTTCTTC. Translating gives CASTTGAGDAQEQFF.

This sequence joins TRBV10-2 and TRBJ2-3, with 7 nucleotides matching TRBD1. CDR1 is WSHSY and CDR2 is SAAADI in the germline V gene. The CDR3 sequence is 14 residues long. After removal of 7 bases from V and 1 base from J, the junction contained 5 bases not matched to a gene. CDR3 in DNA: TGCGCCAGCACCCCGGACAGGCGCACAGATACGCAGTATTTT. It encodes CASTPDRRTDTQYF.

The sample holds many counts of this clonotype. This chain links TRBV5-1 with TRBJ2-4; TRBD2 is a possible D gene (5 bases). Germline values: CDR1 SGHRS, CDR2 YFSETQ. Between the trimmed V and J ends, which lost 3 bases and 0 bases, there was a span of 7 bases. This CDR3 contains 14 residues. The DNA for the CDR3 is TGCGCCAGCAGCTCCGGACTAGCCAAAAACATTCAGTACTTC. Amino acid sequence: CASSSGLAKNIQYF.

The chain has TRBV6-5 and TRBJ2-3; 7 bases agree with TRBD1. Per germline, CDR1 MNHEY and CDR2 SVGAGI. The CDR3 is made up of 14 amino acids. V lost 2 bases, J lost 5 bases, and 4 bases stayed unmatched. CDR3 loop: CASSYEGARDTQYF. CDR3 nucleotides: TGTGCCAGCAGTTACGAGGGGGCGCGAGATACGCAGTATTTT.

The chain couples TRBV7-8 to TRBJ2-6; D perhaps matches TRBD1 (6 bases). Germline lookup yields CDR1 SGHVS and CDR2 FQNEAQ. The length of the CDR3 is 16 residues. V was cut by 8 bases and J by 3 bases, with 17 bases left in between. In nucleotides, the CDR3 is TGTGCCAGCCGGAAGAGCAGGGGATATGGGGCCAACGTCCTGACTTTC. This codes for CASRKSRGYGANVLTF.

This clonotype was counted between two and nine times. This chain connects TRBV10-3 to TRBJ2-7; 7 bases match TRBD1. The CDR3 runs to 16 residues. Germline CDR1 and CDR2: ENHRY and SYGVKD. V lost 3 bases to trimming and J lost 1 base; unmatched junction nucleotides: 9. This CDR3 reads CAISDLPDRLSYEQYF. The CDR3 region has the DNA TGTGCCATCAGTGACCTACCGGACAGGTTGTCCTACGAGCAGTACTTC.

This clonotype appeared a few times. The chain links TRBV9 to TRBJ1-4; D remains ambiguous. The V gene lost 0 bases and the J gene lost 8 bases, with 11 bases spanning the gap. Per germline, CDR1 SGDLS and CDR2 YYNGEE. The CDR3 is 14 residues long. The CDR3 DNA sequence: TGTGCCAGCAGCGTAGGAGGTGTCAACGAAAAACTGTTTTTT. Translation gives CASSVGGVNEKLFF. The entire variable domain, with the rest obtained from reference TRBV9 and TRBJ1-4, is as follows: DSGVTQTPKHLITATGQRVTLRCSPRSGDLSVYWYQQSLDQGLQFLIQYYNGEERAKGNILERFSAQQFPDLHSELNLSSLELGDSALYFCASSVGGVNEKLFFGSGTQLSVL.

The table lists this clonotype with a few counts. The CDR3 nucleotides are TGTGCCAGCAGCTCCAAGACTAGCTGGCGGGGCGATGAGCAGTTCTTC. The encoded protein is CASSSKTSWRGDEQFF. The J gene is TRBJ2-1, the V gene TRBV11-3; 7 bases match TRBD2. This CDR3 spans 16 amino acids. Looked up from germline, CDR1 is SGHNT and CDR2 is YENEEA. Trimming took 4 bases from V and 8 from J; bases not matched to a gene: 14.

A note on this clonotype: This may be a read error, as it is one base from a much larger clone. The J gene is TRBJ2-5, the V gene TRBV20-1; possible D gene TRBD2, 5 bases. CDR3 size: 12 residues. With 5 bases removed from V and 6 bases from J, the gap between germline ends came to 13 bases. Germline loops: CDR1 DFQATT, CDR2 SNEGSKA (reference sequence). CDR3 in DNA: TGCAGTGCTGGTGGCCAGCGGAAGACCCAGTACTTC. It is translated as CSAGGQRKTQYF.

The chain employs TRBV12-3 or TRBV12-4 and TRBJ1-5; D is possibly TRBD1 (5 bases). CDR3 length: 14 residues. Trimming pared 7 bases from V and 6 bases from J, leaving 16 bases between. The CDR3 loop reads CASNRGPIVQPQHF. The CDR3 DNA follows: TGTGCCAGCAATAGGGGCCCTATAGTTCAGCCCCAGCATTTT.

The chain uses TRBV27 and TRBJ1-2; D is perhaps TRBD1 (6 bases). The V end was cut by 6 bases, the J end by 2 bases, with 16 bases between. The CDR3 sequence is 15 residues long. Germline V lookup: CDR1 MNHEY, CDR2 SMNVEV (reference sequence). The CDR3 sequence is CASSPTDSLNYGYTF. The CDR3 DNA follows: TGTGCCAGCAGCCCAACGGACAGCCTGAACTATGGCTACACCTTC.

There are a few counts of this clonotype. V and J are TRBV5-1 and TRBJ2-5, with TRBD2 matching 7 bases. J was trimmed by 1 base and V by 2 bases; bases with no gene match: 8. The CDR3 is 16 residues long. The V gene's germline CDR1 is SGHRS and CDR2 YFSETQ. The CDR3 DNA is TGCGCCAGCAGCTTAAGCGGGGCTAAGCCCCAAGAGACCCAGTACTTC. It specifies CASSLSGAKPQETQYF.

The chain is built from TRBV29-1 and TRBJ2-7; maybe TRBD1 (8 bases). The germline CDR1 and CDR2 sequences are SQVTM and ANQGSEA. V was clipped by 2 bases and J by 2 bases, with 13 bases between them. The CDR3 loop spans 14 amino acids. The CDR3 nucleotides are TGCAGCGTTGAAAACAGGGGGGGCCCCTACGAGCAGTACTTC. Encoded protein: CSVENRGGPYEQYF.

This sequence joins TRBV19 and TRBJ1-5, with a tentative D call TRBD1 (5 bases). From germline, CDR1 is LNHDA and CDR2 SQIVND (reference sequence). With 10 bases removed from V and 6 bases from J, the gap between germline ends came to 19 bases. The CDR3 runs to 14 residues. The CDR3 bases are TGTGCCACCCGAGTGCGGGGCCAAGGTCAGCCCCAGCATTTT. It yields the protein CATRVRGQGQPQHF.